A selection of T cell receptor beta chains follows, all from one sample in a study of technical replicates of blood from several donors. Assay used: immunoSEQ multiplex PCR; TCRdb lists only in-frame clones, some missing. The sample shows some 83,000 clones, around nine tenths of them seen only once. Sequencing was done on a sample of T cells isolated from PBMCs. All receptors come from a human donor in good health. Both conserved end residues are trimmed from each CDR3.

>TRBV5-4
ASSLGGDTEAF
>TRBV11-2
ASSLEGTGGDTGELF
>TRBV30
AGGDIYNYGYT
>TRBV5-1
ASSLVSSGGTDTQY
>TRBV18
ASSPYGNNEQF
>TRBV6-4
ASRGQGSSGNTIY
>TRBV4-1
ASSQIVRGQSGEPQH
>TRBV25-1
ASSATSGGLRQGDEQF
>TRBV19
ASSLTGASSYEQY
>TRBV27
ASSFQGSTDTQY
>TRBV28
ASSLGDLAKNIQY
>TRBV6-5
ASRGGHTNEKLF
>TRBV28
ASSLVGATNEKLF
>TRBV5-1
ASSLAALGNTEAF
>TRBV6-1
ASSELGAILANYGYT
>TRBV27
ASSFGTYYEQY
>TRBV2
ANPLGGEGEQF
>TRBV4-1
ASSQVTPSDTQY
>TRBV14
ASSQAIGGYYEQY
>TRBV15
ATSRDSRKGDTQY
>TRBV7-8
ASSLGAGNTEAF
>TRBV18
ASSPDLNLAGTSGRGSSYEQY
>TRBV18
ASSPLRGMNTEAF
>TRBV7-9
ASSSMGLAVTQDTQY
>TRBV5-4
ASSLRTSGGGEQF
>TRBV2
ASSRGREQLAFNEQF
>TRBV4-2
ASSQGPGQGAYNSPLH
>TRBV6-5
ASSLRQGGPDQPQH
>TRBV10-2
ASGLAGGKTQY
>TRBV11-3
ASSLGSAGWNTGELF
>TRBV5-1
ASSSDRGQGGYT
>TRBV28
ASSLPRGEGSNQPQH
>TRBV10-3
AITRQPDYGYT
>TRBV2
ASSGLYGYT
>TRBV6-1
ASIVEITRYEQF
>TRBV11-2
ASSSGTAYEQY
>TRBV19
ASSGASSYNSPLH
>TRBV28
ASSFGGDTEAF
>TRBV28
ASSTHDAESSYNEQF
>TRBV18
ASSPRLSGMETQY
>TRBV28
ASTRGSGNTIY
>TRBV28
ASSYGLAGTMNTGELF
>TRBV28
ASSAQTGVKQDTQY
>TRBV5-4
ASSSGLAAYEQY
>TRBV7-9
ASSPRTGRGMNEQF
>TRBV27
ASSLYGPPNEKLF
>TRBV7-2
ASSLGLASLTQY
>TRBV2
ASSIAGEGVTQY
>TRBV7-3
ASSLTRVQGHGGYT
>TRBV5-1
ASSTGGYEQY
>TRBV18
ASSPGTGGSPLH
>TRBV5-4
ASSLRGTGSTEAF
>TRBV7-8
ASSPSDRGSYEQY